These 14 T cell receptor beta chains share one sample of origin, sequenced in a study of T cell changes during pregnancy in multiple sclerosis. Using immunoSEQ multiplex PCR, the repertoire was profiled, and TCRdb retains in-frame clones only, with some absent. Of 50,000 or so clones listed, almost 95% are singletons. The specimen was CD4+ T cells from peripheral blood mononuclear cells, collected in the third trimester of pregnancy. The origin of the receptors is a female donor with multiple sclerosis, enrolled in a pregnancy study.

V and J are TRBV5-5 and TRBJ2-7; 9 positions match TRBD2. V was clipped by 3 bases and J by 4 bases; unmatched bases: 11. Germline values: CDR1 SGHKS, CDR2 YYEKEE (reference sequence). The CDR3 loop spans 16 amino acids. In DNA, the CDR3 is TGTGCCAGCAGCTCCGGTGTAGCGGGGGCGGGGTACGAGCAGTACTTC. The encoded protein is CASSSGVAGAGYEQYF.

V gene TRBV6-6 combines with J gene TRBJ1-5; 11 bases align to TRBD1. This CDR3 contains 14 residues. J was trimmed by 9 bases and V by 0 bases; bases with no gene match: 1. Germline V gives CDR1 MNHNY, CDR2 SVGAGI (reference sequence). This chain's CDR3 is CASSYSGQGVPQHF. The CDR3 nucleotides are TGTGCCAGCAGTTACTCGGGACAGGGGGTGCCCCAGCATTTT.

The CDR3 sequence: CASSPWQGAMDEQYF. The CDR3 region has the DNA TGTGCCAGCTCACCGTGGCAGGGGGCTATGGATGAGCAGTACTTC. This chain connects TRBV18 to TRBJ2-7, with 8 positions matching TRBD1. J was trimmed by 7 bases and V by 3 bases; bases with no gene match: 11. Germline loops: CDR1 KGHSH, CDR2 LQKENI. This CDR3 spans 15 amino acids. The variable domain in full, with the rest retrieved from reference TRBV18 and TRBJ2-7, is NAGVMQNPRHLVRRRGQEARLRCSPMKGHSHVYWYRQLPEEGLKFMVYLQKENIIDESGMPKERFSAEFPKEGPSILRIQQVVRGDSAAYFCASSPWQGAMDEQYFGPGTRLTVT.

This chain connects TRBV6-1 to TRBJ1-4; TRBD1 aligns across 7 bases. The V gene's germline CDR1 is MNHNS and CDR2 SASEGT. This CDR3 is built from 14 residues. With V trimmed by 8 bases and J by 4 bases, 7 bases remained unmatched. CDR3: CASGRQGLNEKLFF. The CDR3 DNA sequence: TGTGCCAGCGGCCGACAGGGTCTTAATGAAAAACTGTTTTTT.

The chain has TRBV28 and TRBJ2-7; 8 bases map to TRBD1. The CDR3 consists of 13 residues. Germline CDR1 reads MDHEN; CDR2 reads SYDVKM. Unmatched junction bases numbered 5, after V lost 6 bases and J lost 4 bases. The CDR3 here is CASSTRGLYEQYF. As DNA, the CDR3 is TGTGCCAGCAGCACCAGGGGGCTTTACGAGCAGTACTTC.

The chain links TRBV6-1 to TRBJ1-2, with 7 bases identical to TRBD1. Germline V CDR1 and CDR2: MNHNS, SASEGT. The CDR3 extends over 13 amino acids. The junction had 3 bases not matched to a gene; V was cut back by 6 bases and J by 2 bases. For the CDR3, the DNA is TGTGCCAGCAGCGTACAGGGGAACTATGGCTACACCTTC. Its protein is CASSVQGNYGYTF.

CDR3 residues: CASSQDNNSGNTIYF. The CDR3 DNA reads TGTGCCAGCAGCCAAGATAACAACTCTGGAAACACCATATATTTT. The rearrangement joins TRBV4-2 to TRBJ1-3; D is ambiguous. Trimming removed 0 bases from V and 0 bases from J, with 6 bases in between. Germline V gives CDR1 LGHNA, CDR2 YNFKEQ. This CDR3 comprises 15 residues.

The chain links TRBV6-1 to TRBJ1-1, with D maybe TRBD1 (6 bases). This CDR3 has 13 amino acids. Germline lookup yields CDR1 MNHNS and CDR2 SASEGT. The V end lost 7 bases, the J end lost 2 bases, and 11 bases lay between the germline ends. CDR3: CASIYRVNTEAFF. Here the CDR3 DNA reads TGTGCCAGCATTTACAGGGTTAACACTGAAGCTTTCTTT.

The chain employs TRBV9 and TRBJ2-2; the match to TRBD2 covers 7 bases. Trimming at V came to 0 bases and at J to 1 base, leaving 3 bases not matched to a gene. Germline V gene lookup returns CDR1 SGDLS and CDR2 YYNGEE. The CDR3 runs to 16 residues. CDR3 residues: CASSVGWGGNTGELFF. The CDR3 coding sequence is TGTGCCAGCAGCGTAGGTTGGGGGGGGAACACCGGGGAGCTGTTTTTT.

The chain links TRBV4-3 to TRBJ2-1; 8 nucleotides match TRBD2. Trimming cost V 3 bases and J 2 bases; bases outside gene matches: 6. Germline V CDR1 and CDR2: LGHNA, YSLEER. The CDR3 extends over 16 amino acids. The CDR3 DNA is TGCGCCAGCAGCCAGGGTACGGGGGGGCCCTACAATGAGCAGTTCTTC. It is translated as CASSQGTGGPYNEQFF.

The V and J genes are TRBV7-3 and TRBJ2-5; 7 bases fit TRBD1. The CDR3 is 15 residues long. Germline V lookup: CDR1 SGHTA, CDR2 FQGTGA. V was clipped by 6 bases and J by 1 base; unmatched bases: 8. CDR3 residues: CASSSQGYPQETQYF. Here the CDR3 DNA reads TGTGCCAGCAGTTCACAGGGGTATCCCCAAGAGACCCAGTACTTC.

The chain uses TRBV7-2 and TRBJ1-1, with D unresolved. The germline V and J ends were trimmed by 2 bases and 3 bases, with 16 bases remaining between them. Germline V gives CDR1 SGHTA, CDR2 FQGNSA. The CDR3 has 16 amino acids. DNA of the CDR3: TGTGCCAGCAGCTTATTTGTTAGGTGGAGCTACACTGAAGCTTTCTTT. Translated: CASSLFVRWSYTEAFF.

CDR3 in amino acids: CASSDLAGDVTGELFF. In nucleotides, the CDR3 is TGTGCCAGCAGCGACCTAGCGGGGGACGTCACCGGGGAGCTGTTTTTT. V and J are TRBV9 and TRBJ2-2; TRBD2 matches at 10 bases. This CDR3 spans 16 amino acids. Germline-derived CDR1 and CDR2 are SGDLS and YYNGEE. The V gene end was trimmed by 3 bases and the J gene end by 4 bases; junction bases not matched to a gene: 6.

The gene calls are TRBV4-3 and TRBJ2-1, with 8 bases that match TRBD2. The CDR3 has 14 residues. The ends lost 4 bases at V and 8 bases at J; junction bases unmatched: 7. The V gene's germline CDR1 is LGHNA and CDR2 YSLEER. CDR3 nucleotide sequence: TGCGCCAGCAGCCCGTTGGCTAGCGGGCATGAGCAGTTCTTC. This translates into CASSPLASGHEQFF.